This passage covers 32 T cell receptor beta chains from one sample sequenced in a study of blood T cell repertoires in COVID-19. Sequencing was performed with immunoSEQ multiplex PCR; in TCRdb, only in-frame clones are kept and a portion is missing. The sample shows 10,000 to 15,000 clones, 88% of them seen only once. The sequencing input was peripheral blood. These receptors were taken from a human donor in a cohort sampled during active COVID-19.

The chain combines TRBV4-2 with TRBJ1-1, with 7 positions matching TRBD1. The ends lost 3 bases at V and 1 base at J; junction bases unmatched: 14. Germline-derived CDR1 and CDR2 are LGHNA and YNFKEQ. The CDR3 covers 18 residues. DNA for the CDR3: TGTGCCAGCAGCCACCAGTATTCAGGGGGTCATGGGAACACTGAAGCTTTCTTT. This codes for CASSHQYSGGHGNTEAFF.

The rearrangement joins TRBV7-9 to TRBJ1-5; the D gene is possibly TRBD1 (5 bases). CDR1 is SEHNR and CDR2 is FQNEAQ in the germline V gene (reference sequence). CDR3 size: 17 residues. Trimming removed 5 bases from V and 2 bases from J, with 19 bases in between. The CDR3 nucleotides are TGTGCCAGCAGCCTAGACGGTGGGGGAGGCGGCAATCAGCCCCAGCATTTT. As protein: CASSLDGGGGGNQPQHF.

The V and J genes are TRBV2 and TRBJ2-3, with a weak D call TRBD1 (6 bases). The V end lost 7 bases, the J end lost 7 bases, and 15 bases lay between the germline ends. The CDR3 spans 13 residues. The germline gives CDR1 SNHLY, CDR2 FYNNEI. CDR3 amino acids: CASNGVGANTQYF. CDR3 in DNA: TGTGCCAGCAACGGGGTGGGGGCAAATACGCAGTATTTT.

The CDR3 DNA reads TGCGCCAGCAGCTTAACTTCTCCCCCTCATGAGCAGTTCTTC. Encoded protein: CASSLTSPPHEQFF. The chain carries TRBV5-1 and TRBJ2-1; D not certain. Trimming stripped 2 bases from V and 8 bases from J, with 14 bases between. The germline gives CDR1 SGHRS, CDR2 YFSETQ. CDR3 length: 14 amino acids.

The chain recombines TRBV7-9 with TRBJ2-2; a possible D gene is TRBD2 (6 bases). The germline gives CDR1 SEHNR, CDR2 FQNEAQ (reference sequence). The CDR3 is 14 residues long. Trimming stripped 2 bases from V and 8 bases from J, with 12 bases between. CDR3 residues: CASSLSGPPGELFF. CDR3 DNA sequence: TGTGCCAGCAGCTTAAGCGGGCCTCCGGGGGAGCTGTTTTTT.

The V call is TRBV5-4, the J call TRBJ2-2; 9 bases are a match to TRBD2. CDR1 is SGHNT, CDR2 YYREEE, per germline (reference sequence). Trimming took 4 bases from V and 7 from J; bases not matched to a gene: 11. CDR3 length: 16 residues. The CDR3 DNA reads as TGTGCCAGCAGCCCAGGGTGGCGGGGGGGAGTCGGGGAGCTGTTTTTT. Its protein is CASSPGWRGGVGELFF.

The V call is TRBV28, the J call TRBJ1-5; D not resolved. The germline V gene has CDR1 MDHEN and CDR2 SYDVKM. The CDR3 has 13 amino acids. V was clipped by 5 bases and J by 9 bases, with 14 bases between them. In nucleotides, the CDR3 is TGTGCCAGCAGTAGGGCGGGTCCTTCGCCCCAGCATTTT. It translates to CASSRAGPSPQHF.

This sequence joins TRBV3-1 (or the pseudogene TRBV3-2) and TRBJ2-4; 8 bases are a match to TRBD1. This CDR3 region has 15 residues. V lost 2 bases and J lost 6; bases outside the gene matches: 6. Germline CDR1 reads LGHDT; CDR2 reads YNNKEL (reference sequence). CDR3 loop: CASSQYGQGANIQYF. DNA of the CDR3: TGTGCCAGCAGCCAATATGGGCAGGGGGCAAACATTCAGTACTTC.

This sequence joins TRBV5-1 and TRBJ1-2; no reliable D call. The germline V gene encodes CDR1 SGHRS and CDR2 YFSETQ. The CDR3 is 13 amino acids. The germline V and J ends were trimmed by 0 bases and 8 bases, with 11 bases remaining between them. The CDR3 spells CASSLGAGSGYTF. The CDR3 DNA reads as TGCGCCAGCAGCTTGGGTGCGGGGTCGGGCTACACCTTC. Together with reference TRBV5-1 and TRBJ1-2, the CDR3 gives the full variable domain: KAGVTQTPRYLIKTRGQQVTLSCSPISGHRSVSWYQQTPGQGLQFLFEYFSETQRNKGNFPGRFSGRQFSNSRSEMNVSTLELGDSALYLCASSLGAGSGYTFGSGTRLTVV.

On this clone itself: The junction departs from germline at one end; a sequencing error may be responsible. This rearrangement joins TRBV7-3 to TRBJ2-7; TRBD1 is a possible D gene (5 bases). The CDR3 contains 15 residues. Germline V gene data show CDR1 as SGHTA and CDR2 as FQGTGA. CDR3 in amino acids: CASSPTVGPSSEQYF. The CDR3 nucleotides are TGTGCCAGCAGCCCGACAGTTGGTCCTTCCTCCGAGCAGTACTTC.

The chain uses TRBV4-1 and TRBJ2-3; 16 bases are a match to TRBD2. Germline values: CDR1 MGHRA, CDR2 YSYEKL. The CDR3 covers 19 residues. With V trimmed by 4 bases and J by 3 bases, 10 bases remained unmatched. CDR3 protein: CASSLSGTSGGAWTDTQYF. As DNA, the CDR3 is TGCGCCAGCAGCCTATCCGGGACTAGCGGGGGGGCATGGACAGATACGCAGTATTTT.

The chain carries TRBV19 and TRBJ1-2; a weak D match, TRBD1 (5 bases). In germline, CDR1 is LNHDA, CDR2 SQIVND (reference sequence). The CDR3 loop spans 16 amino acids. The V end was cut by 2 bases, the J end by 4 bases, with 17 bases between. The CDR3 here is CASSIFGQQDAYGYTF. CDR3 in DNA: TGTGCCAGTAGTATATTTGGTCAACAGGACGCCTATGGCTACACCTTC.

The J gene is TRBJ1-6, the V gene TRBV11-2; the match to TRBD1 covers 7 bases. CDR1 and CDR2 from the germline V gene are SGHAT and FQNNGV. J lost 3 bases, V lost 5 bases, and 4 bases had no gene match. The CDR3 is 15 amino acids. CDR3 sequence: CASSRNRGYNSPLHF. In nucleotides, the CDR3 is TGTGCCAGCAGCCGGAACAGGGGCTATAATTCACCCCTCCACTTT.

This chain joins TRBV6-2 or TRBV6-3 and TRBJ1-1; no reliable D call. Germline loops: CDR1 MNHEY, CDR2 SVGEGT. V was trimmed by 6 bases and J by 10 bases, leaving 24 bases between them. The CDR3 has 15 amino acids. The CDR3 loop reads CASSRGARAVLRAFF. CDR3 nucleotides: TGTGCCAGCAGCCGAGGTGCGCGGGCCGTTTTGAGAGCTTTCTTT.

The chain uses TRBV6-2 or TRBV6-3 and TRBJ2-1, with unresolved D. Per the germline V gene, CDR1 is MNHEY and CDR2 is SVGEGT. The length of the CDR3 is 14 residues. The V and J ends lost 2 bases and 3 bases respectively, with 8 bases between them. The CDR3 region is CASSYLDVYNEQFF. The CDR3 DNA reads TGTGCCAGCAGTTACCTAGACGTCTACAATGAGCAGTTCTTC.

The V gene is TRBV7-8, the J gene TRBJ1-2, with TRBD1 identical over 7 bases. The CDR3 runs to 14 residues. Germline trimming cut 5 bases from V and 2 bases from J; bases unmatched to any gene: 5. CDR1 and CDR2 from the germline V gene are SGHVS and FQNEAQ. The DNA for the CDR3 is TGTGCCAGCAGCCAAAAGACAGGGAACTATGGCTACACCTTC. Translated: CASSQKTGNYGYTF.

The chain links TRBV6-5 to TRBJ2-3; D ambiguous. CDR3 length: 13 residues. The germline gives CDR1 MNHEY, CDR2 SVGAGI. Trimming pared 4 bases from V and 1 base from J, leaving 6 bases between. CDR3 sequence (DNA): TGTGCCAGCAGTTCCCCGGGCACAGATACGCAGTATTTT. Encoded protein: CASSSPGTDTQYF.

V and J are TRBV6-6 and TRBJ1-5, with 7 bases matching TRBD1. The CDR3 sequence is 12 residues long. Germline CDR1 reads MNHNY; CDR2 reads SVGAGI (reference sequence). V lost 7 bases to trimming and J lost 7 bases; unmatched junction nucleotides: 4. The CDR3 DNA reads TGTGCCAGCACTCAACAGGGGCAGCCCCAGCATTTT. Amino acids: CASTQQGQPQHF.

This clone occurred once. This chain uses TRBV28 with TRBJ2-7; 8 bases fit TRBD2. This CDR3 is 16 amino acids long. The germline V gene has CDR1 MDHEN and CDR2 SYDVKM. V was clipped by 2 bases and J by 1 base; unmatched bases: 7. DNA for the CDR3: TGTGCCAGCAGTTTAGCGACTAGCGTGTTATCCTACGAGCAGTACTTC. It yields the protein CASSLATSVLSYEQYF.

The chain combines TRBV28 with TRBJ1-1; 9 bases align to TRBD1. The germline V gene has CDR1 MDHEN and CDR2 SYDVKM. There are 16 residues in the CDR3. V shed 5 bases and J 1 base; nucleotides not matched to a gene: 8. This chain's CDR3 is CASSVPGTGKNTEAFF. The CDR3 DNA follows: TGTGCCAGCAGTGTTCCCGGGACAGGGAAGAACACTGAAGCTTTCTTT.

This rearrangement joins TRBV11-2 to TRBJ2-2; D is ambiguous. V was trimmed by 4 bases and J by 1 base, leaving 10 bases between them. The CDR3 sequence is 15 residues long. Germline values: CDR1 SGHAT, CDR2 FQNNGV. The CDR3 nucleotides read TGTGCCAGCAGCTCCCTGAGGCAGAACACCGGGGAGCTGTTTTTT. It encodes CASSSLRQNTGELFF.

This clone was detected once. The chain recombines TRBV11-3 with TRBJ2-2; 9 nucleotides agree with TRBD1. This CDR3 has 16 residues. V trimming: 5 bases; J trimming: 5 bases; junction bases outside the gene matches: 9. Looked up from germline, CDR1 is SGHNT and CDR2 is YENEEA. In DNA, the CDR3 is TGTGCCAGCAGCCCACGGAGACAGGGGGGGACCGGGGAGCTGTTTTTT. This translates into CASSPRRQGGTGELFF.

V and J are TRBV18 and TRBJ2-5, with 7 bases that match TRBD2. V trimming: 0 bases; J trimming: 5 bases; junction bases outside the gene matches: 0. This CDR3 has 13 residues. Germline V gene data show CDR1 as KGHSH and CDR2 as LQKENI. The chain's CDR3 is CASSPPGGETQYF. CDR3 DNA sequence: TGTGCCAGCTCACCACCGGGAGGGGAGACCCAGTACTTC. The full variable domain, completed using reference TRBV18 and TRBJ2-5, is NAGVMQNPRHLVRRRGQEARLRCSPMKGHSHVYWYRQLPEEGLKFMVYLQKENIIDESGMPKERFSAEFPKEGPSILRIQQVVRGDSAAYFCASSPPGGETQYFGPGTRLLVL.

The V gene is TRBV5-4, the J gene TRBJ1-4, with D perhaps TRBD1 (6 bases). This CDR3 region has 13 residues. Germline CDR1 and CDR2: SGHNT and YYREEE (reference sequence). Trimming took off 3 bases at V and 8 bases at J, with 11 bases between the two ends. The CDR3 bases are TGTGCCAGCAGCTCGGAACAGGGAGAAAAACTGTTTTTT. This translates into CASSSEQGEKLFF.

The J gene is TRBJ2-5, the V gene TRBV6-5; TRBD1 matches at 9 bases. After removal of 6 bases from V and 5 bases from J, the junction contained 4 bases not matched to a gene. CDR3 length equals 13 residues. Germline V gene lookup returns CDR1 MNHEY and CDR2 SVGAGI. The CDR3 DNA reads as TGTGCCAGCAGACAGGGGGCAGGGGAGACCCAGTACTTC. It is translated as CASRQGAGETQYF.

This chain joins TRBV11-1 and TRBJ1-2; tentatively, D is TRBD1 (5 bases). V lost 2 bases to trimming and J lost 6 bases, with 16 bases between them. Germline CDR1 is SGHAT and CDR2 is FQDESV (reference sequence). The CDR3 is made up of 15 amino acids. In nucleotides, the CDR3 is TGTGCCAGCAGCTTATGGAGGGGAGATAAGAATGGCTACACCTTC. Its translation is CASSLWRGDKNGYTF.

CDR3 residues: CASSSTLAANTGELFF. CDR3 bases: TGTGCCAGCAGCTCAACACTAGCGGCGAACACCGGGGAGCTGTTTTTT. J is TRBJ2-2 and V is TRBV7-9, with 8 bases matching TRBD2. V lost 4 bases and J lost 0; bases outside the gene matches: 4. There are 16 residues in the CDR3. Germline lookup yields CDR1 SEHNR and CDR2 FQNEAQ (reference sequence).

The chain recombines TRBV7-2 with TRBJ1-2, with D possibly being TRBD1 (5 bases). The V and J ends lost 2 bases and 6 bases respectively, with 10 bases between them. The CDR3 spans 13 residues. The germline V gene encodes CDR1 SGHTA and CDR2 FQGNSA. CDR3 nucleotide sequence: TGTGCCAGCAGCTTATGGGGGGGTCATGGCTACACCTTC. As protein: CASSLWGGHGYTF.

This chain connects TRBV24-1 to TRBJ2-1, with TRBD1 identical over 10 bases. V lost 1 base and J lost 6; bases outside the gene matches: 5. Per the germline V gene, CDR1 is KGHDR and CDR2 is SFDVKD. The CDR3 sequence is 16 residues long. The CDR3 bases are TGTGCCACCAGTGATTTCGCCGGGACAGGGGCCAATGAGCAGTTCTTC. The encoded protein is CATSDFAGTGANEQFF.

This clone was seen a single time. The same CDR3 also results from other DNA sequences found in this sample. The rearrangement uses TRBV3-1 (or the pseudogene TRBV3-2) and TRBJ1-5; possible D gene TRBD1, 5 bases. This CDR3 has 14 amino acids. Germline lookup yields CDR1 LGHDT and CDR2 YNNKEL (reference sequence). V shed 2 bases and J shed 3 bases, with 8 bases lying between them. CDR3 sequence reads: CASSQRQTNQPQHF. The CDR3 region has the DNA TGTGCCAGCAGCCAAAGACAGACCAATCAGCCCCAGCATTTT.

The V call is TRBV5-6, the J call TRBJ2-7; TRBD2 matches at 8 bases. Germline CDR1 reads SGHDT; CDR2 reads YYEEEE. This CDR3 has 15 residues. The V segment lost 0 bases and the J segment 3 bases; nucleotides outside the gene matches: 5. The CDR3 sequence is CASSLGAGVYYEQYF. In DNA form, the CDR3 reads TGTGCCAGCAGCTTGGGAGCGGGAGTGTACTACGAGCAGTACTTC.

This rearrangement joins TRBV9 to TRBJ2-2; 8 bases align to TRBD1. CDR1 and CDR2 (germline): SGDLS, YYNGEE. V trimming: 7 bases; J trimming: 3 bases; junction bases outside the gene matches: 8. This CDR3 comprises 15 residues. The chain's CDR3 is CASAFGQGDTGELFF. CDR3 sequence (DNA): TGTGCCAGCGCATTTGGACAGGGTGACACCGGGGAGCTGTTTTTT.